The 8 T cell receptor beta chains below all came from one sample that was sequenced in a study of cytomegalovirus exposure and HLA in healthy donors. With 60 Vbeta and 13 Jbeta primers, the PCR was carried out. Profiled with immunoSEQ multiplex PCR; TCRdb holds only in-frame clones, not every one. The sample records around 100,000 clones, about 72% being singletons. Input material: PBMCs. Source of these receptors: a woman in her sixties or seventies in good health and CMV-seropositive.

CDR3 DNA: TGTGCCACCAGCAGAGATGAGGGTAGTGGGTACAATGAGCAGTTCTTC. This gives the protein CATSRDEGSGYNEQFF. The chain couples TRBV15 to TRBJ2-1; maybe TRBD2 (5 bases). Germline V CDR1 and CDR2: LNHNV, YYDKDF (reference sequence). Between the trimmed V and J ends, which lost 0 bases and 4 bases, there was a span of 13 bases. The CDR3 sequence is 16 residues long.

The chain links TRBV5-1 to TRBJ2-5; TRBD1 aligns across 11 bases. Germline CDR1 and CDR2: SGHRS and YFSETQ. The V segment lost 2 bases and the J segment 4 bases; nucleotides outside the gene matches: 4. The CDR3 consists of 15 residues. The CDR3 sequence is CASSLGQGAGETQYF. CDR3 sequence (DNA): TGCGCCAGCAGCTTAGGACAGGGGGCGGGAGAGACCCAGTACTTC.

V is TRBV25-1 and J is TRBJ2-7; D perhaps matches TRBD1 (5 bases). From germline, CDR1 is MGHDK and CDR2 SYGVNS. Trimming cost V 5 bases and J 9 bases, with 32 bases left between them. CDR3 size: 18 residues. For the CDR3, the DNA is TGTGCCAGCAGTACCACAATTATAGACAGCCTCGATACGTTAAGGCAGTACTTC. It translates to CASSTTIIDSLDTLRQYF.

The rearrangement joins TRBV9 to TRBJ1-1; D perhaps matches TRBD1 (5 bases). Trimming shortened V by 0 bases and J by 0 bases, and 15 bases separated the two germline ends. The CDR3 is made up of 17 amino acids. The V gene's germline CDR1 is SGDLS and CDR2 YYNGEE. Here the CDR3 DNA reads TGTGCCAGCAGCGTAGGCACCAACGGACAAATGAACACTGAAGCTTTCTTT. As protein: CASSVGTNGQMNTEAFF.

J is TRBJ1-3 and V is TRBV5-1; D is undetermined. Germline V gene lookup returns CDR1 SGHRS and CDR2 YFSETQ. The CDR3 has 15 residues. V lost 3 bases and J 3 bases, leaving 13 bases between the germline ends. CDR3: CASSSGTGIGNTIYF. The CDR3 DNA sequence: TGCGCCAGCAGCTCTGGCACCGGGATTGGAAACACCATATATTTT.

The chain carries TRBV6-1 and TRBJ2-7, with 11 bases fitting TRBD2. The CDR3 has 15 amino acids. V lost 6 bases to trimming and J lost 2 bases; unmatched junction nucleotides: 6. Germline-derived CDR1 and CDR2 are MNHNS and SASEGT. CDR3 region: CASSQGLAGTYEQYF. Here the CDR3 DNA reads TGTGCCAGCAGCCAAGGACTAGCGGGTACCTACGAGCAGTACTTC.

This clone was seen a few times. The chain has TRBV27 and TRBJ2-7; 8 bases line up with TRBD2. There are 14 residues in the CDR3. V lost 5 bases to trimming and J lost 1 base; unmatched junction nucleotides: 4. Germline V gene lookup returns CDR1 MNHEY and CDR2 SMNVEV (reference sequence). The chain's CDR3 is CASSPGTRSYEQYF. The CDR3 region has the DNA TGTGCCAGCAGTCCCGGGACTAGGTCCTACGAGCAGTACTTC.

The chain uses TRBV30 and TRBJ2-5, with 7 bases matching TRBD2. The germline gives CDR1 GTSNPN, CDR2 SVGIG (reference sequence). The CDR3 covers 14 residues. Germline trimming cut 0 bases from V and 4 bases from J; bases unmatched to any gene: 5. CDR3 coding DNA: TGTGCCTGGAGTGTGTGGGGAGGGCGAGAGACCCAGTACTTC. It specifies CAWSVWGGRETQYF. The whole variable domain, filled in from reference TRBV30 and TRBJ2-5, reads SQTIHQWPATLVQPVGSPLSLECTVEGTSNPNLYWYRQAAGRGLQLLFYSVGIGQISSEVPQNLSASRPQDRQFILSSKKLLLSDSGFYLCAWSVWGGRETQYFGPGTRLLVL.